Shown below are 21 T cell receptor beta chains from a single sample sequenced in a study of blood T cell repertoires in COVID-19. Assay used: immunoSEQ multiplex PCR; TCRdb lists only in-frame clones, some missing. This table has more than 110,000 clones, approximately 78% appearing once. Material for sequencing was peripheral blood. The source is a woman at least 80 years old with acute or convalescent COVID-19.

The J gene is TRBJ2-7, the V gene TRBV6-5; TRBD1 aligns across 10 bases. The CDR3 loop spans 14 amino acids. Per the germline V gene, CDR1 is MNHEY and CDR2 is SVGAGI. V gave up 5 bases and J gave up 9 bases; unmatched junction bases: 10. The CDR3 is CASSRTGGAAGQYF. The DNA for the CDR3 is TGTGCCAGCAGTCGGACAGGGGGTGCCGCTGGGCAGTACTTC.

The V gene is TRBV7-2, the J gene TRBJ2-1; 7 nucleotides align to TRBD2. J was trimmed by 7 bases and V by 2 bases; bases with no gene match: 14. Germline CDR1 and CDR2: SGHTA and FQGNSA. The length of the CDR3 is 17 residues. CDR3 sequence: CASSLRGAAGAKNEQFF. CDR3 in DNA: TGTGCCAGCAGCTTACGAGGGGCTGCGGGAGCCAAGAATGAGCAGTTCTTC.

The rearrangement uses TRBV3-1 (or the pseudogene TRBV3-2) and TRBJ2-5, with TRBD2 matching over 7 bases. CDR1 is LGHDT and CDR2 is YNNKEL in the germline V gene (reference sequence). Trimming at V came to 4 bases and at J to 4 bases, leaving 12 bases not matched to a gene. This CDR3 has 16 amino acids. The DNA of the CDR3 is TGTGCCAGCAGCCCCACTGGGCGGGGGTGGGTAGAGACCCAGTACTTC. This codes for CASSPTGRGWVETQYF.

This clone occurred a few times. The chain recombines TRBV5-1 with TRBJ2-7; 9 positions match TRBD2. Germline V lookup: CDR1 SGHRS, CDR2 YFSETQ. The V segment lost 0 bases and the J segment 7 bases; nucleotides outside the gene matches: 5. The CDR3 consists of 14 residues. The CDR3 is CASSLGLAEGEQYF. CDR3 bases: TGCGCCAGCAGCTTGGGACTAGCGGAGGGGGAGCAGTACTTC.

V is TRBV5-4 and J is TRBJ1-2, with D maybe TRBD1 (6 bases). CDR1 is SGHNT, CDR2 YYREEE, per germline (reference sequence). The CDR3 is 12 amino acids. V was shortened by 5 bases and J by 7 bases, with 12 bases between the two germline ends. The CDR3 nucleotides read TGTGCCAGCAGACCAGGGGCGGGTGGCTACACCTTC. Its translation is CASRPGAGGYTF.

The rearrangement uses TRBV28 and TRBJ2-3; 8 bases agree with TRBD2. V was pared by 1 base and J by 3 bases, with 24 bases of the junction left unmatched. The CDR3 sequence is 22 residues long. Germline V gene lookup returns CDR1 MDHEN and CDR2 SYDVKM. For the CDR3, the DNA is TGTGCCAGCAGTTTATTCCCCCGGGGCGGGGGGCGCCATAATAAGATAACAGATACGCAGTATTTT. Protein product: CASSLFPRGGGRHNKITDTQYF. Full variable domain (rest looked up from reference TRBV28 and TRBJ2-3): DVKVTQSSRYLVKRTGEKVFLECVQDMDHENMFWYRQDPGLGLRLIYFSYDVKMKEKGDIPEGYSVSREKKERFSLILESASTNQTSMYLCASSLFPRGGGRHNKITDTQYFGPGTRLTVL.

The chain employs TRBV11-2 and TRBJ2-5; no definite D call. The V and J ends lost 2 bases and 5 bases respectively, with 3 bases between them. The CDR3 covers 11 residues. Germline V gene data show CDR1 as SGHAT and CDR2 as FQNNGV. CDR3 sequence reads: CASSLHETQYF. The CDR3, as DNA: TGTGCCAGCAGCTTACATGAGACCCAGTACTTC.

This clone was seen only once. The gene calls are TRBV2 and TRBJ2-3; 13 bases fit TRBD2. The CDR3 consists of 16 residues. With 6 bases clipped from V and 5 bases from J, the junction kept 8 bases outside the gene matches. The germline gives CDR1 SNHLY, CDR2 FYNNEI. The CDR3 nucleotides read TGTGCCAGCAGCCGAAGACTAGCGGGGGGTGGAGATACGCAGTATTTT. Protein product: CASSRRLAGGGDTQYF.

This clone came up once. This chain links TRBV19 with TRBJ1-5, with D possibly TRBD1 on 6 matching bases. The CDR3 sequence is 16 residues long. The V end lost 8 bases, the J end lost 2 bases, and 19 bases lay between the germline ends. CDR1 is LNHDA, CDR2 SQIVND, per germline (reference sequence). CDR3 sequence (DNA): TGTGCCAGTTTGGTCGCTGGGGGCCGTGGCAATCAGCCCCAGCATTTT. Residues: CASLVAGGRGNQPQHF.

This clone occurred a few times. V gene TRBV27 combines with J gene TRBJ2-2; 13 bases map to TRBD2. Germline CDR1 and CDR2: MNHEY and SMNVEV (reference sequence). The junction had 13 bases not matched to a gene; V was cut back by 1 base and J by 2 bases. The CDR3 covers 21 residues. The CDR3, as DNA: TGTGCCAGCAGTTTATACGCCTCTGGACTAGCGGGAGTTAATAACACCGGGGAGCTGTTTTTT. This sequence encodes CASSLYASGLAGVNNTGELFF.

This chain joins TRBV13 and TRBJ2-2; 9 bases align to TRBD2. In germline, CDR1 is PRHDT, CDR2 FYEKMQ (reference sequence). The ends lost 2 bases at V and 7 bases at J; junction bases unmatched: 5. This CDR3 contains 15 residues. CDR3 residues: CASSLLAGAGGELFF. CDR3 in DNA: TGTGCCAGCAGCTTATTAGCGGGGGCTGGCGGGGAGCTGTTTTTT.

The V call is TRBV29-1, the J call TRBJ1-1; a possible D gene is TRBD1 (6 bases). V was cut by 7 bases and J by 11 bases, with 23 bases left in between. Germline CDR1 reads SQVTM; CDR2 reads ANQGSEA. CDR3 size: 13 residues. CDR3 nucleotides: TGCAGCGGAAACTTACAGGGTTTTGTGGATGCTTTCTTT. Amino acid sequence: CSGNLQGFVDAFF.

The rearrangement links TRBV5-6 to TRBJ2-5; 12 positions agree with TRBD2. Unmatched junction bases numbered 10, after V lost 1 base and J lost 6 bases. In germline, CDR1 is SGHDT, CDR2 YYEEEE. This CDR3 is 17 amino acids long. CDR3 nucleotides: TGTGCCAGCAGCTTGAGTTCTAGCGGGAGGGCCCGGAAGACCCAGTACTTC. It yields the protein CASSLSSSGRARKTQYF.

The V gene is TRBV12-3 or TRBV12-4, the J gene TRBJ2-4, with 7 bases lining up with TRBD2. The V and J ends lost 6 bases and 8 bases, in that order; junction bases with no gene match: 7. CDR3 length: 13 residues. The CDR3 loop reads CASSAVGGDIQYF. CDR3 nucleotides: TGTGCCAGCAGCGCGGTGGGGGGGGACATTCAGTACTTC.

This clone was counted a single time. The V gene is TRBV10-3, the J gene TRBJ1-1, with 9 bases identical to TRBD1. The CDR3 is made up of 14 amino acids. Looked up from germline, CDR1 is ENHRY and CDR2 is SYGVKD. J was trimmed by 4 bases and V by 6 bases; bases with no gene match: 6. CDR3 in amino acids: CAISRQGGGTEAFF. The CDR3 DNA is TGTGCCATCAGCAGACAGGGGGGTGGCACTGAAGCTTTCTTT.

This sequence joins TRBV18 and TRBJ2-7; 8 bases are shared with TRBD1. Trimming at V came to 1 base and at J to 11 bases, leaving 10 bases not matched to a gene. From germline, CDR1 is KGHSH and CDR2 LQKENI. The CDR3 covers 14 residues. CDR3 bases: TGTGCCAGCTCACCACGGGAAAGCTTGGACAGGGAGTACTTC. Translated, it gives CASSPRESLDREYF.

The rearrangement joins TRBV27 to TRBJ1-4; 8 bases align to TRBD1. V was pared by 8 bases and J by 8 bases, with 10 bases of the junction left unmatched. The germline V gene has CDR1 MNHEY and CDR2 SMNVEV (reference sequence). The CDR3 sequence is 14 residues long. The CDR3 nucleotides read TGTGCCAGCGGGTTCAGGGGGCTGGGGGAAAAACTGTTTTTT. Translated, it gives CASGFRGLGEKLFF. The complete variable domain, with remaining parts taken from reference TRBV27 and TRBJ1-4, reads EAQVTQNPRYLITVTGKKLTVTCSQNMNHEYMSWYRQDPGLGLRQIYYSMNVEVTDKGDVPEGYKVSRKEKRNFPLILESPSPNQTSLYFCASGFRGLGEKLFFGSGTQLSVL.

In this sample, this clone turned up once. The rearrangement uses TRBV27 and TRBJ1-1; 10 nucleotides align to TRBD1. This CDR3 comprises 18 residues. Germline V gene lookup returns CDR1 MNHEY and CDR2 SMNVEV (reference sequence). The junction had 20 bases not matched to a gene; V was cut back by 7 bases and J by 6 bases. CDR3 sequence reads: CASIPWSGTDRGRAEAFF. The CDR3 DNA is TGTGCCAGCATTCCTTGGTCGGGTACTGACAGGGGGCGGGCTGAAGCTTTCTTT.

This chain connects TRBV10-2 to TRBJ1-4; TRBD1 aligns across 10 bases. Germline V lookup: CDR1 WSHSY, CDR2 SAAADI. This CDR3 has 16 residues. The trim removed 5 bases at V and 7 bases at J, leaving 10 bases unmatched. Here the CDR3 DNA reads TGCGCCAGCAGTACAAATCGGGGACAGGGGAGTGAAAAACTGTTTTTT. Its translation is CASSTNRGQGSEKLFF.

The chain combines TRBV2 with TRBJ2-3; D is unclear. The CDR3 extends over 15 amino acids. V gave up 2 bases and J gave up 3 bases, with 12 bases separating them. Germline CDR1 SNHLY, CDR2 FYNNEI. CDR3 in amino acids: CASSEFRWSTDTQYF. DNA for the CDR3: TGTGCCAGCAGTGAATTTAGGTGGAGTACAGATACGCAGTATTTT.

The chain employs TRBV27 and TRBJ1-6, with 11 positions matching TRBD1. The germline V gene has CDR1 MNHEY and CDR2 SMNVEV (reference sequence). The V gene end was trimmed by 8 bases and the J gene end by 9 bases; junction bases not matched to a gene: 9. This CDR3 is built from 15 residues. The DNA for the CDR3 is TGTGCCAGCGGCCCCCGGACAGGGGGCTTTTCACCCCTCCACTTT. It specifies CASGPRTGGFSPLHF.